This T cell receptor (beta chain) was sequenced in a study of T cell responses to AZD1222 COVID-19 vaccine. CDR1 and CDR2 (germline): SGHNT, YYREEE (reference sequence). The junction had 9 bases not matched to a gene; V was cut back by 4 bases and J by 4 bases. The CDR3 extends over 15 amino acids. Sequencing used immunoSEQ multiplex PCR; TCRdb keeps in-frame clones, though not all of them. The table shows about 130,000 clones, with about 93% occurring only once. To note about this clone: What it recognizes is unknown.

Study observations and caveats: Clonal diversity may have been underestimated, and the donors were mostly white British, with more females than males.

The source of this sequence is an adult who received the AZD1222 COVID-19 vaccine. The chain links TRBV5-4 to TRBJ1-1; 8 bases are a match to TRBD1. The input for sequencing was peripheral blood, taken 28 days after the second AZD1222 dose. The CDR3, as DNA: TGTGCCAGCAGCCTGATAGGACAGGGACCCACTGAAGCTTTCTTT. This encodes CASSLIGQGPTEAFF. Full variable domain (outside the CDR3, taken from reference TRBV5-4 and TRBJ1-1): ETGVTQSPTHLIKTRGQQVTLRCSSQSGHNTVSWYQQALGQGPQFIFQYYREEENGRGNFPPRFSGLQFPNYSSELNVNALELDDSALYLCASSLIGQGPTEAFFGQGTRLTVV.